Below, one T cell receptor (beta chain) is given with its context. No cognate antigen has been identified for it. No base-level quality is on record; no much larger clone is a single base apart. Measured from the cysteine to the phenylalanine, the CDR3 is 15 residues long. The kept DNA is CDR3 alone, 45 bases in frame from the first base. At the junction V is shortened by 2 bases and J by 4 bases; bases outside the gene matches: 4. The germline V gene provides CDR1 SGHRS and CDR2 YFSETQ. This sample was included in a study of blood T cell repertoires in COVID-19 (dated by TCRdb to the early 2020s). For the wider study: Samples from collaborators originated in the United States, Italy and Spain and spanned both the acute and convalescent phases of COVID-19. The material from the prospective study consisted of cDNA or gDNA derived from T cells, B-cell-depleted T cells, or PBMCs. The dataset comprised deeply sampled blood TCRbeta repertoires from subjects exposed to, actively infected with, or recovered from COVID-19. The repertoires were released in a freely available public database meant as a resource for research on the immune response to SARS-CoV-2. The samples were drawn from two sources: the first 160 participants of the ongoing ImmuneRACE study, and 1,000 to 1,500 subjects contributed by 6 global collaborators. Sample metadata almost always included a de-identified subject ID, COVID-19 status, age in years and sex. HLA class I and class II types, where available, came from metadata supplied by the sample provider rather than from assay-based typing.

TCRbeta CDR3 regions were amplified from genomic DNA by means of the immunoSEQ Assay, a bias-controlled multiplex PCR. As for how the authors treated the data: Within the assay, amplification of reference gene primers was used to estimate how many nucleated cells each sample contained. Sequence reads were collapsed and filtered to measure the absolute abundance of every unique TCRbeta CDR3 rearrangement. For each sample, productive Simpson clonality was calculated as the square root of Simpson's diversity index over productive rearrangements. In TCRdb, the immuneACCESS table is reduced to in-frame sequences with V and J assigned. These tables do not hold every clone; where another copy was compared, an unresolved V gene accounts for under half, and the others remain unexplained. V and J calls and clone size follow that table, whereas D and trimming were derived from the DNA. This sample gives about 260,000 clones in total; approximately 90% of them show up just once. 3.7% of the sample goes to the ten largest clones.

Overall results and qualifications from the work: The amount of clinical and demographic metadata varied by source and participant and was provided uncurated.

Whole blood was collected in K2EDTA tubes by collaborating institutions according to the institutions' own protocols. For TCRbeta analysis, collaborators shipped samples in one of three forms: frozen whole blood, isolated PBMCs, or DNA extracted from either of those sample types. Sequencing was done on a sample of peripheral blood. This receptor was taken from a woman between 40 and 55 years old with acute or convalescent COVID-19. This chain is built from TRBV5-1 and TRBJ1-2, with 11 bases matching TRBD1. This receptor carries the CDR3 CASSLGTGGGYGYTF. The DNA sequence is TGCGCCAGCAGCTTAGGGACAGGGGGAGGCTATGGCTACACCTTC. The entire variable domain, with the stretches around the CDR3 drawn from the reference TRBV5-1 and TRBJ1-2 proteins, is KAGVTQTPRYLIKTRGQQVTLSCSPISGHRSVSWYQQTPGQGLQFLFEYFSETQRNKGNFPGRFSGRQFSNSRSEMNVSTLELGDSALYLCASSLGTGGGYGYTFGSGTRLTVV.